Listed here are 18 T cell receptor beta chains from one sample, sequenced in a study of T cell responses to AZD1222 COVID-19 vaccine. TCRdb keeps only in-frame clones here, not all; method: immunoSEQ multiplex PCR. The repertoire holds roughly 120,000 clones, with 90% as singletons. Sequenced here: peripheral blood, sampled 28 days after the second dose of the MenACWY control vaccine. These receptors all come from an adult who received the MenACWY meningococcal vaccine as a control.

This clone was counted once. The chain employs TRBV5-6 and TRBJ1-2; TRBD1 aligns across 7 bases. The germline V gene encodes CDR1 SGHDT and CDR2 YYEEEE. Trimming removed 0 bases from V and 4 bases from J; junction bases left unmatched: 9. CDR3 length: 16 amino acids. The CDR3 here is CASSLEWVRGFYGYTF. For the CDR3, the DNA is TGTGCCAGCAGCTTGGAATGGGTCAGGGGGTTCTATGGCTACACCTTC.

The J gene is TRBJ2-3, the V gene TRBV2; either TRBD1 or TRBD2 may fit D (5 bases each). From germline, CDR1 is SNHLY and CDR2 FYNNEI. Trimming cost V 6 bases and J 4 bases, with 14 bases left between them. CDR3 length: 14 residues. CDR3 amino acids: CASSRDSVPDTQYF. Written as DNA, the CDR3 is TGTGCCAGCAGCAGGGATAGCGTTCCAGATACGCAGTATTTT. Full variable domain (rest looked up from reference TRBV2 and TRBJ2-3): EPEVTQTPSHQVTQMGQEVILRCVPISNHLYFYWYRQILGQKVEFLVSFYNNEISEKSEIFDDQFSVERPDGSNFTLKIRSTKLEDSAMYFCASSRDSVPDTQYFGPGTRLTVL.

J is TRBJ2-1 and V is TRBV27; TRBD1 matches at 9 bases. With 5 bases clipped from V and 8 bases from J, the junction kept 13 bases outside the gene matches. The CDR3 length is 16 residues. The V gene's germline CDR1 is MNHEY and CDR2 SMNVEV (reference sequence). CDR3 sequence: CASSNRGGQGSDEQFF. In DNA form, the CDR3 reads TGTGCCAGCAGTAACCGTGGCGGACAGGGGTCGGATGAGCAGTTCTTC.

The rearrangement links TRBV6-5 to TRBJ2-2; 7 nucleotides match TRBD2. This CDR3 has 14 residues. V lost 4 bases, J lost 1 base, and 0 bases stayed unmatched. Germline lookup yields CDR1 MNHEY and CDR2 SVGAGI. CDR3 bases: TGTGCCAGCAGTTCGGGAGGGAACACCGGGGAGCTGTTTTTT. It translates to CASSSGGNTGELFF.

The chain is built from TRBV7-9 and TRBJ2-2, with no clear D. The CDR3 spans 15 residues. Germline values: CDR1 SEHNR, CDR2 FQNEAQ (reference sequence). Trimming pared 1 base from V and 3 bases from J, leaving 9 bases between. The CDR3 bases are TGTGCCAGCAGCTTAGGGAGTGCGGACACCGGGGAGCTGTTTTTT. It codes for CASSLGSADTGELFF.

This rearrangement joins TRBV6-5 to TRBJ1-1; TRBD1 agrees at 10 bases. The CDR3 spans 15 residues. Per the germline V gene, CDR1 is MNHEY and CDR2 is SVGAGI. The trim removed 5 bases at V and 7 bases at J, leaving 10 bases unmatched. This CDR3 reads CASSPGTGEGGEAFF. As DNA, the CDR3 is TGTGCCAGCAGTCCGGGGACAGGGGAAGGGGGTGAAGCTTTCTTT.

The chain uses TRBV4-2 and TRBJ1-5; no definite D call. Per germline, CDR1 LGHNA and CDR2 YNFKEQ. V lost 3 bases and J lost 10, with 16 bases in between. The CDR3 is 14 amino acids. CDR3 in DNA: TGTGCCAGCAGCCAGGATCCCTCGACAATACCCCAGCATTTT. It is translated as CASSQDPSTIPQHF.

The gene calls are TRBV7-3 and TRBJ1-2; D may be TRBD1 (5 bases). Germline assignment: CDR1 SGHTA and CDR2 FQGTGA. The CDR3 totals 13 residues. V lost 4 bases, J lost 4 bases, and 10 bases lay in between. The CDR3 reads CASSSRDGYGYTF. The CDR3 DNA reads TGTGCCAGCAGCTCCCGGGACGGCTATGGCTACACCTTC.

This clone was found a few times. The rearrangement links TRBV5-6 to TRBJ2-7, with D perhaps matching TRBD1 or TRBD2 (5 bases each). The CDR3 has 14 residues. CDR1 is SGHDT, CDR2 YYEEEE, per germline. The germline V and J ends were trimmed by 4 bases and 1 base, with 12 bases remaining between them. The CDR3 region is CASSDWDGSYEQYV. CDR3 nucleotides: TGTGCCAGCAGCGATTGGGACGGATCCTACGAGCAGTACGTC.

This clone has more than one count but fewer than ten. This chain uses TRBV5-1 with TRBJ2-7; TRBD1 is a possible D gene (6 bases). Trimming removed 0 bases from V and 7 bases from J, with 11 bases in between. Germline CDR1 SGHRS, CDR2 YFSETQ. CDR3 size: 13 residues. The CDR3 spells CASSLVGAREQYF. CDR3 DNA sequence: TGCGCCAGCAGCTTGGTGGGGGCGAGGGAGCAGTACTTC.

V is TRBV27 and J is TRBJ1-5, with 7 bases fitting TRBD1. V was clipped by 4 bases and J by 4 bases; unmatched bases: 10. Germline V CDR1 and CDR2: MNHEY, SMNVEV (reference sequence). The CDR3 is 16 amino acids. CDR3 sequence: CASSSAADRTNQPQHF. DNA of the CDR3: TGTGCCAGCAGTTCGGCAGCGGACAGGACAAATCAGCCCCAGCATTTT.

The V call is TRBV7-7, the J call TRBJ2-5; 8 bases agree with TRBD2. J was trimmed by 5 bases and V by 3 bases; bases with no gene match: 8. Germline V CDR1 and CDR2: SSHAT, FNYEAQ (reference sequence). The CDR3 totals 15 residues. The chain's CDR3 is CASSFSGGNLETQYF. The CDR3 bases are TGTGCCAGCAGCTTCAGCGGGGGTAATCTCGAGACCCAGTACTTC. Looking up the rest from reference TRBV7-7 and TRBJ2-5 gives the full variable domain: GAGVSQSPRYKVTKRGQDVTLRCDPISSHATLYWYQQALGQGPEFLTYFNYEAQPDKSGLPSDRFSAERPEGSISTLTIQRTEQRDSAMYRCASSFSGGNLETQYFGPGTRLLVL.

The gene calls are TRBV28 and TRBJ2-7; weak D call: TRBD2 (6 bases). The germline gives CDR1 MDHEN, CDR2 SYDVKM. CDR3 length: 13 amino acids. V gave up 3 bases and J gave up 5 bases, with 11 bases separating them. The CDR3 DNA is TGTGCCAGCAGTTTCGGGGGAGAGGACGAGCAGTACTTC. Encoded protein: CASSFGGEDEQYF.

The V call is TRBV5-6, the J call TRBJ1-2; the D is unclear. This CDR3 is built from 14 residues. Germline V gene data show CDR1 as SGHDT and CDR2 as YYEEEE. Trimming left V 0 bases short and J 2 bases short, with 8 bases between. The CDR3 reads CASSLAGQNYGYTF. CDR3 nucleotides: TGTGCCAGCAGCTTGGCCGGGCAGAACTATGGCTACACCTTC.

The chain is built from TRBV19 and TRBJ2-3, with a possible D match to TRBD2 (7 bases). Germline V lookup: CDR1 LNHDA, CDR2 SQIVND (reference sequence). CDR3 length: 14 residues. The ends were cut back, 3 bases at V and 13 bases at J, with 20 bases in the middle. DNA of the CDR3: TGTGCCAGTAGTATGCGGGGGCTTGATATGCGGGAGTATTTT. Translating it yields CASSMRGLDMREYF.

This chain links TRBV6-2 or TRBV6-3 with TRBJ2-1; 8 nucleotides align to TRBD1. The CDR3 totals 16 residues. Germline V gene data show CDR1 as MNHEY and CDR2 as SVGEGT. Trimming removed 0 bases from V and 6 bases from J; junction bases left unmatched: 7. The CDR3 nucleotides are TGTGCCAGCAGTTACTCGACGACCACAGGGGGCAATGAGCAGTTCTTC. Protein product: CASSYSTTTGGNEQFF.

The CDR3 DNA sequence: TGTGCCAGAAGCTTGGCCACGGAAGCTAGTGAGCAGTTCTTC. It yields the protein CARSLATEASEQFF. V is TRBV5-3 and J is TRBJ2-1; D is undetermined. TRBV5-3 is filed as an ORF, its function uncertain. Trimming left V 0 bases short and J 9 bases short, with 13 bases between. This CDR3 is 14 amino acids long.

The J gene is TRBJ1-2, the V gene TRBV28, with D uncertain. Germline loops: CDR1 MDHEN, CDR2 SYDVKM. The CDR3 has 12 amino acids. Trimming pared 3 bases from V and 8 bases from J, leaving 10 bases between. The CDR3 DNA is TGTGCCAGCAGTTTCGGGGTAGGGGGCTACACCTTC. Encoded protein: CASSFGVGGYTF.